A selection of T cell receptor beta chains follows, all from one sample in a study of identical twins. Using its own MiXCR run on the 5' RACE reads, TCRdb lists one record per CDR3 protein. The table records approximately 590,000 distinct CDR3 sequences, just under 10% of them present only once. Separately, the same data were catalogued under a study of yellow fever vaccine responses in identical twins.

The sample comprised PBMCs. Every receptor here comes from a woman aged 18-29 years in good health. CDR3s include the opening cysteine and the closing phenylalanine or tryptophan. Fields, in order: J gene, D gene, V gene, clone size, CDR3 protein, CDR3 DNA. D genes are given only for firm matches. Part of the rows lack a size; the others show once, few, many or a class for expanded clones.

J gene: TRBJ2-7
D gene: -
V gene: TRBV20-1
clone size: few
CDR3 protein: CSARAEGGIFYEQYF
CDR3 DNA: TGCAGTGCTAGAGCCGAGGGGGGAATCTTTTACGAGCAGTACTTC

J gene: TRBJ2-2
D gene: -
V gene: TRBV12-3/TRBV12-4
clone size: -
CDR3 protein: CASSFLRTGELFF
CDR3 DNA: TGTGCCAGCAGTTTTCTTCGGACCGGGGAGCTGTTTTTT

J gene: TRBJ2-1
D gene: -
V gene: TRBV3-1
clone size: -
CDR3 protein: CASSQDARASDEQFF
CDR3 DNA: TGTGCCAGCAGCCAAGACGCCCGTGCTAGTGATGAGCAGTTCTTC

J gene: TRBJ2-5
D gene: -
V gene: TRBV7-9
clone size: few
CDR3 protein: CASSPGSYQETQYF
CDR3 DNA: TGTGCCAGCAGCCCGGGGTCGTACCAAGAGACCCAGTACTTC

J gene: TRBJ2-3
D gene: TRBD1
V gene: TRBV10-3
clone size: few
CDR3 protein: CAIRGRQGTDTQYF
CDR3 DNA: TGTGCCATCAGGGGGAGACAGGGTACAGATACGCAGTATTTT

J gene: TRBJ2-1
D gene: -
V gene: TRBV28
clone size: -
CDR3 protein: CASSLPSGASFRVNEQFF
CDR3 DNA: TGTGCCAGCAGTTTACCATCTGGGGCTAGCTTCCGAGTAAATGAGCAGTTCTTC

J gene: TRBJ2-3
D gene: -
V gene: TRBV6-2/TRBV6-3
clone size: -
CDR3 protein: CASNRGMSDTQYF
CDR3 DNA: TGTGCCAGCAACCGGGGGATGTCAGATACGCAGTATTTT

J gene: TRBJ2-1
D gene: -
V gene: TRBV27
clone size: -
CDR3 protein: CASSWVGDYNEQFF
CDR3 DNA: TGTGCCAGCAGTTGGGTTGGGGACTACAATGAGCAGTTCTTC

J gene: TRBJ2-7
D gene: -
V gene: TRBV5-6
clone size: few
CDR3 protein: CATQGRGGFDEQYF
CDR3 DNA: TGTGCCACCCAGGGACGAGGGGGATTCGACGAGCAGTACTTC

J gene: TRBJ1-6
D gene: TRBD1
V gene: TRBV7-2
clone size: few
CDR3 protein: CASSLDRGTGVPPLHF
CDR3 DNA: TGTGCCAGCAGCCTTGATAGGGGGACAGGGGTTCCACCCCTCCACTTT

J gene: TRBJ2-1
D gene: TRBD2
V gene: TRBV20-1
clone size: many
CDR3 protein: CSAREPGLAVHSSYNEQFF
CDR3 DNA: TGCAGTGCTAGAGAACCGGGACTAGCGGTTCATAGCTCCTACAATGAGCAGTTCTTC

J gene: TRBJ2-7
D gene: -
V gene: TRBV2
clone size: -
CDR3 protein: CASSGSYLEQYF
CDR3 DNA: TGTGCCAGCAGTGGCAGTTACCTCGAGCAGTACTTC

J gene: TRBJ2-6
D gene: -
V gene: TRBV29-1
clone size: few
CDR3 protein: CSVLSGANVLTF
CDR3 DNA: TGCAGCGTTCTATCTGGGGCCAACGTCCTGACTTTC

J gene: TRBJ2-1
D gene: -
V gene: TRBV6-1
clone size: few
CDR3 protein: CASSEPSYNEQFF
CDR3 DNA: TGTGCCAGCAGTGAACCTTCCTACAATGAGCAGTTCTTC

J gene: TRBJ2-3
D gene: -
V gene: TRBV12-3/TRBV12-4
clone size: many
CDR3 protein: CASSPALFGTDTQYF
CDR3 DNA: TGTGCCAGCAGCCCCGCTCTTTTCGGCACAGATACGCAGTATTTT

J gene: TRBJ1-3
D gene: -
V gene: TRBV4-3
clone size: many
CDR3 protein: CASSQNLVGPLGNTIYF
CDR3 DNA: TGCGCCAGCAGCCAAAACCTGGTAGGGCCCCTTGGAAACACCATATATTTT

J gene: TRBJ2-7
D gene: TRBD2
V gene: TRBV4-3
clone size: many
CDR3 protein: CASSQVRLAGESEQYF
CDR3 DNA: TGCGCCAGCAGCCAAGTAAGACTAGCGGGAGAATCCGAGCAGTACTTC

J gene: TRBJ2-5
D gene: TRBD1
V gene: TRBV12-3/TRBV12-4
clone size: few
CDR3 protein: CASRTGTGEETQYF
CDR3 DNA: TGTGCCAGCAGAACCGGGACAGGGGAAGAGACCCAGTACTTC

J gene: TRBJ2-7
D gene: TRBD2
V gene: TRBV3-1
clone size: -
CDR3 protein: CASSQKIGWGLAGDEQYF
CDR3 DNA: TGTGCCAGCAGCCAAAAAATCGGGTGGGGACTAGCGGGGGACGAGCAGTACTTC

J gene: TRBJ2-3
D gene: TRBD2
V gene: TRBV7-6
clone size: few
CDR3 protein: CASSSGLAGDSTDTQYF
CDR3 DNA: TGTGCCAGCAGCTCCGGGCTAGCGGGGGATAGCACAGATACGCAGTATTTT

J gene: TRBJ1-1
D gene: TRBD1
V gene: TRBV7-2
clone size: many
CDR3 protein: CASSLRQGGAGSEAFF
CDR3 DNA: TGTGCCAGCAGCTTAAGACAGGGAGGGGCCGGTAGTGAAGCTTTCTTT

J gene: TRBJ2-7
D gene: TRBD2
V gene: TRBV10-3
clone size: few
CDR3 protein: CAISGTSGERDSYEQYF
CDR3 DNA: TGTGCCATCAGTGGGACTAGCGGGGAACGAGACTCCTACGAGCAGTACTTC

J gene: TRBJ2-1
D gene: -
V gene: TRBV5-1
clone size: many
CDR3 protein: CASSFLGDNEQFF
CDR3 DNA: TGCGCCAGCAGCTTCCTAGGGGACAATGAGCAGTTCTTC

J gene: TRBJ2-1
D gene: -
V gene: TRBV7-9
clone size: many
CDR3 protein: CASSPPRSYNEQFF
CDR3 DNA: TGTGCCAGCAGCCCCCCTCGCTCCTACAATGAGCAGTTCTTC

J gene: TRBJ2-5
D gene: -
V gene: TRBV5-1
clone size: few
CDR3 protein: CASSDGTTKPETQYF
CDR3 DNA: TGCGCCAGCAGCGACGGTACAACTAAGCCGGAGACCCAGTACTTC

J gene: TRBJ2-4
D gene: -
V gene: TRBV19
clone size: -
CDR3 protein: CASREGAKNIQYF
CDR3 DNA: TGTGCCAGTAGGGAGGGTGCCAAAAACATTCAGTACTTC

J gene: TRBJ2-3
D gene: TRBD2
V gene: TRBV10-3
clone size: few
CDR3 protein: CAISGPGTREGGDTQYF
CDR3 DNA: TGTGCCATCAGTGGCCCCGGGACTAGGGAGGGGGGAGATACGCAGTATTTT

J gene: TRBJ2-7
D gene: TRBD2
V gene: TRBV11-2
clone size: -
CDR3 protein: CASSPGLAGRAVTYEQYF
CDR3 DNA: TGTGCCAGCAGCCCAGGACTAGCGGGGAGAGCCGTAACCTACGAGCAGTACTTC

J gene: TRBJ2-1
D gene: -
V gene: TRBV24-1
clone size: many
CDR3 protein: CATSDLGPTTEQFF
CDR3 DNA: TGTGCCACCAGTGATTTGGGTCCCACAACTGAGCAGTTCTTC

J gene: TRBJ2-3
D gene: -
V gene: TRBV6-6
clone size: many
CDR3 protein: CASTLPTDTQYF
CDR3 DNA: TGTGCCAGCACCTTACCCACAGATACGCAGTATTTT

J gene: TRBJ1-1
D gene: -
V gene: TRBV29-1
clone size: -
CDR3 protein: CSDVRGLTEAFF
CDR3 DNA: TGCAGCGATGTACGGGGGCTGACTGAAGCTTTCTTT

J gene: TRBJ2-7
D gene: -
V gene: TRBV29-1
clone size: -
CDR3 protein: CSGARDSEQYF
CDR3 DNA: TGCAGCGGCGCCCGGGACTCCGAGCAGTACTTC

J gene: TRBJ2-1
D gene: -
V gene: TRBV11-3
clone size: few
CDR3 protein: CASSLEGADNEQFF
CDR3 DNA: TGTGCCAGCAGCTTAGAAGGGGCTGACAATGAGCAGTTCTTC